The source of this T cell receptor (beta chain) is a study of control samples from healthy donors and cancer patients. This clone appeared a few times. CDR1 is MNHEY and CDR2 is SVGAGI in the germline V gene. V was clipped by 6 bases and J by 6 bases, with 15 bases between them. The CDR3 loop spans 14 amino acids. Clones were sequenced by immunoSEQ multiplex PCR, and TCRdb holds only the in-frame ones, with some missing. The profile covers around 99,000 clones, with 90% appearing a single time and approximately 4% taken by the ten largest. This receptor was taken from a human donor in good health. The donor label of this sample is uncertain. The source material was blood. This chain connects TRBV6-5 to TRBJ1-5; D is unresolved. The CDR3 coding sequence is TGTGCCAGCAGCGTCCTCCGTTATGGTCAGCCCCAGCATTTT. It translates to CASSVLRYGQPQHF.